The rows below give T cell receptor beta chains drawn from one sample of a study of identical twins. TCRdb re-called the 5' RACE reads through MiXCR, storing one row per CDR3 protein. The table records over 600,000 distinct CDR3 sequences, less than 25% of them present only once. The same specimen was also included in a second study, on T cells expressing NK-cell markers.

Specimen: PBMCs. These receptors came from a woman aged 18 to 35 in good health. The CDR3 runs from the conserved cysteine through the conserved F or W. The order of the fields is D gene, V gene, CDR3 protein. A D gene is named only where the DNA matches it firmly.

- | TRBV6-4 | CASSEGWGQSSYNEQFF
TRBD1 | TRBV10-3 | CATLGQGGTEAFF
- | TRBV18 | CASSPQGGRNTGELFF
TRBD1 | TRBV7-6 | CASSPQTGTSTNEKLFF
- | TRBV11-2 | CASSSNYGGSTDTQYF
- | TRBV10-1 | CASSESWGEQAFF
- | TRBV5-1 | CASSTRGANTEAFF
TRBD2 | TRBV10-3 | CAISPGTSGETQYF
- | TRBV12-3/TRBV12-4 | CASSRRGNTIYF
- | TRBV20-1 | CSARPRSLAKNIQYF
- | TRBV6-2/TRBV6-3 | CASRDDPAHRYF
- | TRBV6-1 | CASSKSGTGPLGQYF
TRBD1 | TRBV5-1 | CASSWPGTGSYEQYF
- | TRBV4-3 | CASSQEQRNTGELFF
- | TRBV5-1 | CASGGGANVLTF
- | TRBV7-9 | CASTRSVPDTQYF
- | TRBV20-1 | CSASSLFSYNEQFF
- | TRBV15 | CATSRTNNEQFF
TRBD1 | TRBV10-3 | CAISEAGTGFGSYNEQFF
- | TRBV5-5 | CASSGEGLADTQYF
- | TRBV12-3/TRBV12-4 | CASSDRGPRGYTF
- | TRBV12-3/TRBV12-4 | CASRFREGSNQPQHF
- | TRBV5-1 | CASSLRPNSNQPQHF
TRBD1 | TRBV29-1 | CSVRDRGSDGYTF
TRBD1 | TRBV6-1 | CASSQDRIPGELFF
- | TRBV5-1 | CASSLGGTNNEQFF
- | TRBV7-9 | CASSPKTEYNEQFF
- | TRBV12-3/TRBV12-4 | CASSGRGKAEAFF
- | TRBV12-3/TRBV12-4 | CASSLSSRYQETQYF
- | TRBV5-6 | CASSIPGLAKNIQYF
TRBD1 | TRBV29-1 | CSVGGTGEGYTF
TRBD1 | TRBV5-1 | CASSPGTGVNQPQHF
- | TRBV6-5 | CASSLTASNYGYTF
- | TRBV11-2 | CASSPQNLAESSYNEQFF
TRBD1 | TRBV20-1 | CSAKPGTVYNEQFF
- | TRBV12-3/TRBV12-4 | CASTHPDLLAYNEQFF
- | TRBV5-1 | CASTAGSSGSYTF
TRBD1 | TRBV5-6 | CASSLVDRGPGELFF
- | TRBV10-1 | CASSESGRGYEQYF
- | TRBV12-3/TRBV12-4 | CASTLGFGYTF
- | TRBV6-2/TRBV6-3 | CASSYLAGMGQPQHF